The subject of this entry is one TCR beta chain. The data were taken from a study of blood T cell repertoires in COVID-19. Study details: The origin of the acute and convalescent COVID-19 samples was the United States, Italy and Spain. The analysed material was cDNA or gDNA that came from T cells, B-cell-depleted T cells, or PBMCs.

In the authors' methods: Nucleated cell number was recorded as an estimate derived from reference gene primer amplification. Repertoires were generated with immunoSEQ multiplex PCR, while TCRdb's copy carries only in-frame clones and drops some. V, J and clone size reflect that table, while D and trimming were determined from the DNA. Among 100,000 to 130,000 clones listed, 70% to 90% were seen once. The germline V gene has CDR1 WSHSY and CDR2 SAAADI. This CDR3 is 15 amino acids long. The V and J ends lost 4 bases and 6 bases respectively, with 16 bases between them. This TCR derives from a man aged 45-60 years with active or convalescent COVID-19. The chain is built from TRBV10-2 and TRBJ2-1; a possible D gene is TRBD1 (6 bases). The sample was peripheral blood. CDR3 DNA sequence: TGCGCCAGCAGTGCCAACCCTATCAGGGGCAATGAGCAGTTCTTC. Translating gives CASSANPIRGNEQFF.